This is a list of T cell receptor beta chains from one sample in a study of shared clonotypes between healthy human individuals. Assay: immunoSEQ multiplex PCR; the TCRdb copy retains only in-frame clones and omits some. The data hold about 520,000 clones, with around 80% observed a single time. Input material: PBMCs. All receptors come from a woman in her forties in good health. Some clones in this sample may be carry-over from other donors' samples. The conserved cysteine and the conserved F or W are not part of the CDR3 here. The D gene is left open where the match is weak. Rows give clone size only sometimes, using once, few, many, or a class for an expanded clone.

>TRBV6-5|TRBJ2-2|TRBD1|NA
ASSPGQGDTGELF
>TRBV19|TRBJ2-1|TRBD2|once
ASSDSGRDPYNEQF
>TRBV19|TRBJ2-5|TRBD1|NA
ASSIGQGETQY
>TRBV4-1|TRBJ2-1|TRBD2|NA
ASGLGGTF
>TRBV28|TRBJ1-2|NA|NA
ASEGEYGYT
>TRBV7-9|TRBJ1-2|NA|once
ASSSSLNGYT
>TRBV4-1|TRBJ1-2|NA|NA
ASSRSADRTDYGYT
>TRBV7-8|TRBJ1-5|TRBD1|once
ASRRDPGTGDQPQH
>TRBV5-4|TRBJ2-7|TRBD1|many
ASSLKVSQGASYEQY
>TRBV5-4|TRBJ2-1|NA|NA
ASSVPGPYNEQF
>TRBV4-2|TRBJ2-3|TRBD1|NA
ASSQEGQGAADTQY
>TRBV2|TRBJ2-7|TRBD1|once
ASRDRGYEQY
>TRBV4-3|TRBJ2-5|TRBD2|NA
ASSQGLAEVETQY
>TRBV30|TRBJ1-5|NA|NA
AWTSGGSQPQH
>TRBV19|TRBJ2-2|TRBD2|NA
ASSSAVAGRRTGELF
>TRBV9|TRBJ2-3|NA|NA
ASSPGPGETDTQY
>TRBV18|TRBJ2-7|TRBD2|NA
ASSPMLAGTSYEQY
>TRBV6-1|TRBJ2-1|TRBD2|NA
ASTLLAGYNEQF
>TRBV30|TRBJ2-4|NA|few
AWEADLKNIQY
>TRBV28|TRBJ2-1|TRBD2|NA
ASSMGGGDEQF
>TRBV5-5|TRBJ2-7|TRBD2|NA
ASSLRLAGETYEQY
>TRBV4-2|TRBJ2-1|TRBD2|many
ASSQESGTRDIGGNEQF
>TRBV2|TRBJ1-2|NA|NA
ASSGAGWAVGYT
>TRBV2|TRBJ1-2|NA|NA
ASGSESMDYGYT
>TRBV6-6|TRBJ2-3|NA|medium-sized
ASRTAGPSTDTQY
>TRBV27|TRBJ2-1|NA|few
ASSPRGRLDSYNEQF